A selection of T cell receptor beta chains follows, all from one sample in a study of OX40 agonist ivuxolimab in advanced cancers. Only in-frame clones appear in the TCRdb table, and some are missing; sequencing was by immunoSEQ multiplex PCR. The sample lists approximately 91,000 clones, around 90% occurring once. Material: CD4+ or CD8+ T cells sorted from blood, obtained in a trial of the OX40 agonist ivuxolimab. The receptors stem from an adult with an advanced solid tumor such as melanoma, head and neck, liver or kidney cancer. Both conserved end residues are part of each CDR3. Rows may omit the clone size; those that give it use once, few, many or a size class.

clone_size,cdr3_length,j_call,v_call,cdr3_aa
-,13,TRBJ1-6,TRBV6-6,CASSSDTNSPLHF
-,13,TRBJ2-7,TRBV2,CASRPGPYYEQYF
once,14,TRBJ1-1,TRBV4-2,CASSPPRGTTEAFF
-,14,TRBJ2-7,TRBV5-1,CASSLEGGEYEQYF
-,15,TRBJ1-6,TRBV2,CASSPDRGEISPLHF
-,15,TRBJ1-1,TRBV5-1,CASSLAGGQVTEAFF
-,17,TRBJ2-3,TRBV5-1,CASSLGLAGPSTDTQYF
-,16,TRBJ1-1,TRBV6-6,CASRTRDRVLNTEAFF
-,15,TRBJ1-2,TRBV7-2,CASSFGTGGDYGYTF
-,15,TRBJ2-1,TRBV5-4,CASSLPGQGRNEQFF
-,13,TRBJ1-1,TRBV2,CASRVQGNTEAFF
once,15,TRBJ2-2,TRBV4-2,CASSRGQGGTGELFF
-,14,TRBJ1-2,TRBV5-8,CASSFGGSRYGYTF
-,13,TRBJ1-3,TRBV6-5,CASRRTGSNTIYF
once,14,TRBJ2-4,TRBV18,CASSVTGYKNIQYF
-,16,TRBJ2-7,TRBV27,CASSARGTGSSYEQYF
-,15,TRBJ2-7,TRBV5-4,CASRSGGRESYEQYF
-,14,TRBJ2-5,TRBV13,CASSLRVQGETQYF
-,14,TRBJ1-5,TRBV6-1,CASSEFGVDQPQHF
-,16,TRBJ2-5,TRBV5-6,CASSWERGTTGETQYF
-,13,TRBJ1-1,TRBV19,CASSPLDREGTFF
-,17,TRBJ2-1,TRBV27,CASSFYLGGGRVNEQFF
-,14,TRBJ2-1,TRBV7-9,CASSRTASYNEQFF
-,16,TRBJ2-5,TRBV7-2,CASSLMGDHLGETQYF
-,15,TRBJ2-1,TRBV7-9,CASSTGTGGFNEQFF
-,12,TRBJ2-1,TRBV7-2,CASGAKWYEQFF
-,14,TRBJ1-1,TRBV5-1,CASSLDQVNTEAFF
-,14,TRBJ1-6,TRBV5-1,CASSWGRSGSPLHF
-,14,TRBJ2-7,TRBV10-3,CAISESGGPLEQYF
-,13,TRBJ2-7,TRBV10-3,CATLDRGSYEQYF
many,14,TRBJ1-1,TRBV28,CASSWQGMNTEAFF
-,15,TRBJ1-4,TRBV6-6,CASSDPDRGREKLFF
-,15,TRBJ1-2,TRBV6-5,CASSYSKQGEDGYTF
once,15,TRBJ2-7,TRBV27,CASSRTAQGSYEQYF
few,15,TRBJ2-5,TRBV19,CASGGEWGDQETQYF
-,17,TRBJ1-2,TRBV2,CASSEDAPDRRVDGYTF
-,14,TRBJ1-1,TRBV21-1,CASGDRGLGLLAFF
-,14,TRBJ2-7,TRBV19,CASSSGQGPYEQYF
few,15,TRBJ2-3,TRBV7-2,CASSRSWGSGNTQYF
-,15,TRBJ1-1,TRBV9,CASSVGGQGSTEAFF
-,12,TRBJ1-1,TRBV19,CASSGGQTEAFF
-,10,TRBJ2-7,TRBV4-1,CASSRGGGYF
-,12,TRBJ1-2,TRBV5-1,CASSLDRDGYTF
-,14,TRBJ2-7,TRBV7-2,CASGLSFHSYEQYF
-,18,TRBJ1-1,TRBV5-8,CASSFPTGSGWRTTEAFF